One and the same sample provided the 19 T cell receptor beta chains below, sequenced in a study of CD8 T cells in ankylosing spondylitis. Study-wide results and caveats: One TCR beta motif, made up of under ten highly homologous variants, appeared characteristic of ankylosing spondylitis blood.

Their antigens are not known. TCRdb redid the calling of the 5' RACE reads with MiXCR, one entry per CDR3 protein. The data show about 220,000 distinct CDR3 sequences, with about 7% seen just once and 11% to 15% held by the top ten. Material for sequencing was blood, either unsorted or a sorted T cell fraction (not recorded which). The receptors were gathered from a male donor with ankylosing spondylitis.

At least ten counts were recorded for this clonotype. CDR3 region: CATSRDSGTDEQYF. As DNA, the CDR3 is TGTGCCACCAGCAGAGATAGCGGGACCGACGAGCAGTACTTC. The chain has TRBV15 and TRBJ2-7, with 8 positions matching TRBD2. V trimming: 0 bases; J trimming: 5 bases; junction bases outside the gene matches: 3. Germline CDR1 LNHNV, CDR2 YYDKDF (reference sequence). The CDR3 consists of 14 residues.

The chain recombines TRBV19 with TRBJ2-1; 8 bases are a match to TRBD2. Germline CDR1 reads LNHDA; CDR2 reads SQIVND (reference sequence). The CDR3 contains 15 residues. V shed 2 bases and J 6 bases; nucleotides not matched to a gene: 6. CDR3 residues: CASSIFSLAGNEQFF. Here the CDR3 DNA reads TGTGCCAGTAGTATATTCAGCCTAGCGGGCAATGAGCAGTTCTTC. The full variable domain, with the rest looked up from reference TRBV19 and TRBJ2-1, is DGGITQSPKYLFRKEGQNVTLSCEQNLNHDAMYWYRQDPGQGLRLIYYSQIVNDFQKGDIAEGYSVSREKKESFPLTVTSAQKNPTAFYLCASSIFSLAGNEQFFGPGTRLTVL.

This clonotype was detected many times. In nucleotides, the CDR3 is TGTGCCAGCAGTTACGACAGGTCGAATGAGCAGTTCTTC. It encodes CASSYDRSNEQFF. This chain joins TRBV6-5 and TRBJ2-1; perhaps TRBD1 as D (6 bases). Germline lookup yields CDR1 MNHEY and CDR2 SVGAGI. The V end was cut by 2 bases, the J end by 7 bases, with 9 bases between. The CDR3 has 13 residues.

This clonotype has just a few counts. The V and J genes are TRBV6-5 and TRBJ2-3; 7 nucleotides line up with TRBD1. This CDR3 has 14 residues. V shed 1 base, J shed 4 bases, and the junction held 2 bases outside the gene matches. Germline lookup yields CDR1 MNHEY and CDR2 SVGAGI. The chain's CDR3 is CASSYLGTADTQYF. The CDR3 nucleotides are TGTGCCAGCAGTTACTTAGGGACAGCAGATACGCAGTATTTT.

This clonotype was recorded a few times. The chain recombines TRBV7-9 with TRBJ2-3; D tentatively fits TRBD1 or TRBD2 (5 bases each). V lost 3 bases, J lost 5 bases, and 12 bases lay in between. The CDR3 extends over 14 amino acids. Germline values: CDR1 SEHNR, CDR2 FQNEAQ (reference sequence). CDR3 protein: CASSFSWDLDTQYF. In DNA form, the CDR3 reads TGTGCCAGCAGCTTTTCTTGGGACCTAGATACGCAGTATTTT.

This clonotype was found many times. The chain couples TRBV28 to TRBJ2-3, with 10 bases identical to TRBD2. Trimming removed 5 bases from V and 3 bases from J; junction bases left unmatched: 11. Germline V CDR1 and CDR2: MDHEN, SYDVKM. The CDR3 length is 17 residues. The CDR3 loop is CASSPWGSGRRTDTQYF. The CDR3 nucleotides read TGTGCCAGCAGTCCTTGGGGTAGCGGGAGGCGAACAGATACGCAGTATTTT. Using reference TRBV28 and TRBJ2-3 for the parts outside the CDR3, the full variable domain is DVKVTQSSRYLVKRTGEKVFLECVQDMDHENMFWYRQDPGLGLRLIYFSYDVKMKEKGDIPEGYSVSREKKERFSLILESASTNQTSMYLCASSPWGSGRRTDTQYFGPGTRLTVL.

Only a few counts were recorded for this clonotype. The CDR3 is CASSYLSAGGELFF. CDR3 sequence (DNA): TGTGCCAGCAGTTACCTTAGCGCTGGCGGGGAGCTGTTTTTT. J is TRBJ2-2 and V is TRBV6-5; D might be TRBD2 (5 bases). This CDR3 has 14 residues. V lost 2 bases and J 7 bases, leaving 11 bases between the germline ends. CDR1 is MNHEY and CDR2 is SVGAGI in the germline V gene.

The table lists this clonotype with many counts. The chain recombines TRBV7-2 with TRBJ2-3; TRBD2 matches 9 bases. The CDR3 has 16 amino acids. The trim removed 3 bases at V and 2 bases at J, leaving 6 bases unmatched. Germline lookup yields CDR1 SGHTA and CDR2 FQGNSA. CDR3 region: CASSLAGGGDTDTQYF. DNA for the CDR3: TGTGCCAGCAGCTTGGCGGGCGGGGGGGACACAGATACGCAGTATTTT.

This clonotype was counted at least ten times. The rearrangement uses TRBV28 and TRBJ2-1; D is perhaps TRBD2 (5 bases). Germline assignment: CDR1 MDHEN and CDR2 SYDVKM. V was cut by 2 bases and J by 9 bases, with 14 bases left in between. This CDR3 spans 14 amino acids. CDR3 in amino acids: CASSLRSSGIEQFF. CDR3 DNA: TGTGCCAGCAGTTTAAGGTCGTCGGGGATTGAGCAGTTCTTC.

This clonotype was observed many times. At one boundary the junction diverges from the germline segment, which might be a read error. The chain carries TRBV5-6 and TRBJ1-1, with D possibly TRBD1 on 5 matching bases. The V gene's germline CDR1 is SGHDT and CDR2 YYEEEE. The CDR3 is 11 amino acids. The CDR3: CASSGGVRRVF. CDR3 DNA sequence: TGTGCCAGCAGCGGGGGGGTCCGTCGGGTCTTT.

The sample holds many counts of this clonotype. The chain uses TRBV12-3 or TRBV12-4 and TRBJ2-7; D unresolved. The CDR3 is made up of 13 amino acids. V was shortened by 1 base and J by 5 bases, with 9 bases between the two germline ends. CDR3 sequence reads: CASSLGRDHEQYF. The CDR3 DNA follows: TGTGCCAGCAGTTTAGGCAGAGACCACGAGCAGTACTTC.

This clonotype was picked up many times. The rearrangement joins TRBV9 to TRBJ2-1; D is uncertain. V was pared by 0 bases and J by 3 bases, with 13 bases between. The CDR3 is made up of 16 amino acids. Germline assignment: CDR1 SGDLS and CDR2 YYNGEE. The CDR3 DNA sequence: TGTGCCAGCAGCGTAGTAAGTAGGCCTCTCTACAATGAGCAGTTCTTC. Encoded protein: CASSVVSRPLYNEQFF.

The chain couples TRBV4-3 to TRBJ2-1; D perhaps matches TRBD2 (6 bases). The V gene lost 0 bases and the J gene lost 8 bases, with 17 bases spanning the gap. Germline CDR1 LGHNA, CDR2 YSLEER. The length of the CDR3 is 16 residues. CDR3 nucleotide sequence: TGCGCCAGCAGCCAAGATGGGAGGCCGAGTATTGATGAGCAGTTCTTC. Its translation is CASSQDGRPSIDEQFF.

This clonotype was seen repeatedly, ten times or more. V and J are TRBV12-3 or TRBV12-4 and TRBJ2-7; D may be TRBD1 (6 bases). The CDR3 is 14 residues long. Trimming left V 6 bases short and J 0 bases short, with 12 bases between. The CDR3, as DNA: TGTGCCAGCAGACCAAGACAGGACTCCTACGAGCAGTACTTC. It codes for CASRPRQDSYEQYF.

The chain carries TRBV6-1 and TRBJ1-6, with 8 bases fitting TRBD1. This CDR3 has 17 residues. Germline V lookup: CDR1 MNHNS, CDR2 SASEGT. Losses at the gene ends were 8 bases for V and 0 bases for J; bases not matched to a gene: 9. The CDR3 DNA reads as TGTGCCAGCCGACAGGGGTCCCTGAGCTCCTATAATTCACCCCTCCACTTT. Its translation: CASRQGSLSSYNSPLHF.

This chain links TRBV4-3 with TRBJ2-7, with D unclear. This CDR3 spans 15 amino acids. Germline V gene data show CDR1 as LGHNA and CDR2 as YSLEER. The V and J ends lost 0 bases and 6 bases respectively, with 15 bases between them. CDR3 in DNA: TGCGCCAGCAGCCAAGATTGGCCCCGGAGTCCCGAGCAGTACTTC. As protein: CASSQDWPRSPEQYF.

This clonotype was seen many times. J is TRBJ2-7 and V is TRBV7-8; D unclear. Trimming stripped 1 base from V and 2 bases from J, with 9 bases between. The germline V gene has CDR1 SGHVS and CDR2 FQNEAQ. There are 14 residues in the CDR3. The CDR3: CASSLEGIAYEQYF. In nucleotides, the CDR3 is TGTGCCAGCAGCTTAGAAGGGATCGCCTACGAGCAGTACTTC. Full variable domain (remainder filled in from reference TRBV7-8 and TRBJ2-7): GAGVSQSPRYKVAKRGQDVALRCDPISGHVSLFWYQQALGQGPEFLTYFQNEAQLDKSGLPSDRFFAERPEGSVSTLKIQRTQQEDSAVYLCASSLEGIAYEQYFGPGTRLTVT.

This clonotype has at least ten counts. The chain uses TRBV5-8 and TRBJ2-7; unclear D gene. Germline CDR1 reads SGHTS; CDR2 reads YDEGEE. The CDR3 has 14 residues. Trimming pared 1 base from V and 2 bases from J, leaving 10 bases between. CDR3 DNA sequence: TGTGCCAGCAGCTTGATGGGGTCCCCCTACGAGCAGTACTTC. This gives the protein CASSLMGSPYEQYF.

Ten or more counts support this clonotype. V gene TRBV14 combines with J gene TRBJ2-1, with TRBD1 matching over 7 bases. This CDR3 is built from 17 residues. CDR1 and CDR2 from the germline V gene are SGHDN and FVKESK. Losses at the gene ends were 2 bases for V and 0 bases for J; bases not matched to a gene: 7. The CDR3 loop reads CASSQNLRGSSYNEQFF. In DNA, the CDR3 is TGTGCCAGCAGCCAAAACCTCAGGGGGAGCTCCTACAATGAGCAGTTCTTC.